This TCR beta chain originates from a study of beta chain features in type 1 diabetes. Study in general: Similarity in age, gender and cell yields was seen between patients and healthy donors. Over all samples combined, around 110 million sorted cells were examined.

Whole-study results and caveats: Patients and controls would be equally affected if PCR favored shorter templates. TCRB CDR3 length was moderately but significantly reduced in all four CD4+ subsets of Type 1 diabetes patients.

Reverse transcribing all isolated RNA meant expressed TCRB transcripts were sequenced. Repertoires were generated with immunoSEQ multiplex PCR, while TCRdb's copy carries only in-frame clones and drops some. The sample contains hundreds of thousands of clones, approximately 31% of which appear only once. This clone was seen a handful of times. Its antigen is not known. This TCR came from a man aged 18 to 29 in good health. The sequencing input was naive CD4+ T cells from blood.

The CDR3 here is CAWSRGGFAGEQYF. The CDR3 DNA reads TGTGCCTGGAGCCGTGGTGGGTTCGCGGGCGAGCAGTACTTC. J is TRBJ2-7 and V is TRBV30; perhaps TRBD2 as D (5 bases). Looked up from germline, CDR1 is GTSNPN and CDR2 is SVGIG (reference sequence). V lost 3 bases and J lost 6, with 18 bases in between. CDR3 length: 14 amino acids.